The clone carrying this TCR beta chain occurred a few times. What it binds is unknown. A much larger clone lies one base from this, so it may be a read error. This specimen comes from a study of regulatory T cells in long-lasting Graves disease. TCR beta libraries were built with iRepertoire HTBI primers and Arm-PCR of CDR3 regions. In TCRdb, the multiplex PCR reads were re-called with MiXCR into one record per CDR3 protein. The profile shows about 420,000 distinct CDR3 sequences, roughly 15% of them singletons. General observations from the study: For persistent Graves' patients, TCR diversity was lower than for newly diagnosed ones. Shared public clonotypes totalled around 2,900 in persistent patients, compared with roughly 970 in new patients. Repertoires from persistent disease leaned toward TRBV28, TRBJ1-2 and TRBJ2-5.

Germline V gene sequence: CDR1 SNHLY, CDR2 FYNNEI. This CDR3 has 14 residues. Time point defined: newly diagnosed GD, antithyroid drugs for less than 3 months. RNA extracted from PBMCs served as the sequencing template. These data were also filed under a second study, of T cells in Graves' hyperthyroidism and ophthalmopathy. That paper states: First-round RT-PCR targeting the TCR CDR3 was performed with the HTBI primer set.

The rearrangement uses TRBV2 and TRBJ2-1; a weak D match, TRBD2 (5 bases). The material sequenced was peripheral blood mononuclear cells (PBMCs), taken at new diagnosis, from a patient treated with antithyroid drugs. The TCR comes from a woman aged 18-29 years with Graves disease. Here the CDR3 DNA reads TGTGCCAGCAGTGGGACTCTTTCCTACAATGAGCAGATCTTC. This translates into CASSGTLSYNEQIF.